The present T cell receptor beta chain was sequenced within a study of T cells in Graves' hyperthyroidism and ophthalmopathy. There were TCR beta CDR3 regions amplified from RNA transcripts. HTBI primers were the set used in a first-round RT-PCR of the TCR CDR3. TCRdb independently ran MiXCR on the multiplex PCR reads; one entry per CDR3 protein. The sample has 600,000 or so distinct CDR3 sequences, 15% to 20% seen once. Criteria for exclusion of patients were uncontrolled infection, other autoimmune disease, pregnancy or lactation. As for this clonotype: One base away lies a much larger clone, so this may be a sequencing read error.

The sequencing input was blood. This receptor was identified in a woman in her thirties with Graves' hyperthyroidism.

As DNA, the CDR3 is TGCAGCGCAAACGTTCTTTCCGTGGGTGAAGCTTTCTTT. Translating it yields CSANVLSVGEAFF. This sequence joins TRBV29-1 and TRBJ1-1; the D is unclear. CDR3 length: 13 amino acids. Germline-derived CDR1 and CDR2 are SQVTM and ANQGSEA. V lost 7 bases and J lost 7, with 19 bases in between.